Below, one T cell receptor beta chain is given with its context. No antigen is known for it. The data were taken from a study of cytomegalovirus exposure and HLA in healthy donors. Study-wide results and caveats: A list of about 180 TCR beta chains associated with cytomegalovirus was given. A missense DCLRE1C variant was associated with V- and J-gene trimming of TCR beta chains in a later analysis, and an independent cohort replicated the association.

Germline CDR1 is SGHRS and CDR2 is YFSETQ. V lost 4 bases, J lost 7 bases, and 7 bases stayed unmatched. CDR3 length equals 16 residues. The PCR made use of 60 Vbeta and 13 Jbeta primers. Generated by immunoSEQ multiplex PCR, the TCRdb table keeps only in-frame clones and is missing some. The sample holds about 190,000 clones; under 80% are singletons and the top ten take more than 4%. V and J are TRBV5-1 and TRBJ2-2; 13 nucleotides line up with TRBD2. The specimen sequenced was PBMCs. This TCR derives from a man aged 30-40 years in good health and CMV-seropositive. The DNA for the CDR3 is TGCGCCAGCAGCATGCGGACTAGCGGGAGCCACGGGGAGCTGTTTTTT. This translates into CASSMRTSGSHGELFF.